This T cell receptor (beta chain) is drawn from a study of blood T cell repertoires in COVID-19. Overall study: COVID-19 samples collected from the United States, Italy and Spain covered acute and convalescent phases. Sources were T cells, B-cell-depleted T cells, or PBMCs; the material itself was cDNA or gDNA.

In the original workflow: Estimates of nucleated cell counts were drawn from the amplification of reference gene primers. Repertoires were generated with immunoSEQ multiplex PCR, while TCRdb's copy carries only in-frame clones and drops some. V and J calls and clone size are copied from that table; D and trimming were computed from the DNA. The sample lists about 170,000 clones, 84% occurring once. The J segment lost 5 bases and the V segment lost 3 bases, leaving 5 bases of the junction unmatched. The CDR3 has 15 residues. Per germline, CDR1 SGHTS and CDR2 YDEGEE. The sequence derives from a human donor with acute or convalescent COVID-19. The donor label of this sample is uncertain. V gene TRBV5-8 combines with J gene TRBJ2-1; 10 positions agree with TRBD1. The sample was peripheral blood. CDR3 sequence reads: CASSSPGQGHNEQFF. CDR3 DNA sequence: TGTGCCAGCAGCTCCCCGGGACAGGGGCACAATGAGCAGTTCTTC.